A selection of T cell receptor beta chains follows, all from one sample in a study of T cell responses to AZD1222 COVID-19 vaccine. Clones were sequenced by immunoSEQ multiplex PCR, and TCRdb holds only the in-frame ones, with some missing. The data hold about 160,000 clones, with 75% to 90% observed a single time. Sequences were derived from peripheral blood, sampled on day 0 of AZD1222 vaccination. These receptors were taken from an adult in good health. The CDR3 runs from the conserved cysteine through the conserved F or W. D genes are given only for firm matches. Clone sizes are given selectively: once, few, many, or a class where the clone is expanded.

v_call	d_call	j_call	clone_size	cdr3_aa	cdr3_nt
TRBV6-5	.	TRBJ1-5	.	CASRAGDGQPQHF	TGTGCCAGCCGGGCCGGGGACGGTCAGCCCCAGCATTTT
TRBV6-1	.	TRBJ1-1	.	CASSDDKKVAFF	TGTGCCAGCAGTGATGATAAAAAGGTAGCTTTCTTT
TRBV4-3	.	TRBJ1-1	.	CASSQESPDTEAFF	TGCGCCAGCAGCCAAGAGTCGCCGGACACTGAAGCTTTCTTT
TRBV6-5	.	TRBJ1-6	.	CASMTEYNSPLHF	TGTGCCAGCATGACGGAATATAATTCACCCCTCCACTTT
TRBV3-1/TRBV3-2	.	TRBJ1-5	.	CASSQRDSNQPQHF	TGTGCCAGCAGCCAAAGGGACAGCAATCAGCCCCAGCATTTT
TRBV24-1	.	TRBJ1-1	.	CATSDLIGVAFF	TGTGCCACCAGTGATTTAATAGGGGTCGCTTTCTTT
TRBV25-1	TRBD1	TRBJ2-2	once	CASSQSGTGATGELFF	TGTGCCAGCAGTCAGTCCGGGACAGGGGCCACCGGGGAGCTGTTTTTT
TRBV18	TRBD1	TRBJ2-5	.	CASSPPTGVGETQYF	TGTGCCAGCTCACCACCGACAGGGGTAGGGGAGACCCAGTACTTC
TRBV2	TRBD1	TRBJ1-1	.	CAAHRGATEAFF	TGTGCCGCCCACAGGGGTGCCACTGAAGCTTTCTTT
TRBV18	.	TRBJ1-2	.	CASSPQDSLEQWYGYTF	TGTGCCAGCTCACCACAGGACAGCCTAGAACAATGGTATGGCTACACCTTC
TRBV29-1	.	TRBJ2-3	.	CSAERGFTDTQYF	TGCAGCGCCGAAAGGGGGTTCACAGATACGCAGTATTTT